Below are 27 T cell receptor beta chains sequenced from a single sample in a study of blood T cell repertoires in COVID-19. Measured with immunoSEQ multiplex PCR; TCRdb has only the in-frame clones, and not every one. The table has approximately 250,000 clones, 86% seen once. Sequenced material: peripheral blood. The receptor source for this set is an elderly woman with COVID-19, enrolled during active disease.

This rearrangement joins TRBV7-9 to TRBJ1-2; unclear D gene. The CDR3 is 13 residues long. CDR1 and CDR2 (germline): SEHNR, FQNEAQ (reference sequence). Between the trimmed V and J ends, which lost 5 bases and 2 bases, there was a span of 9 bases. The CDR3 nucleotides are TGTGCCAGCAGCGATAGGGAGAACTATGGCTACACCTTC. This encodes CASSDRENYGYTF.

This clone has just a few counts. The chain couples TRBV9 to TRBJ1-5; D ambiguous. V lost 0 bases and J 8 bases, leaving 12 bases between the germline ends. The germline V gene has CDR1 SGDLS and CDR2 YYNGEE. This CDR3 contains 14 residues. In DNA, the CDR3 is TGTGCCAGCAGCGTAGATAATCGGGTAGAGCCCCAGCATTTT. It translates to CASSVDNRVEPQHF.

The genes are TRBV6-6 and TRBJ2-7; 9 bases align to TRBD1. The trim removed 8 bases at V and 3 bases at J, leaving 8 bases unmatched. This CDR3 region has 14 residues. CDR1 is MNHNY and CDR2 is SVGAGI in the germline V gene (reference sequence). The CDR3 nucleotides are TGTGCCAGCCGGTCCGGGACAGGGTTCTACGAGCAGTACTTC. Protein: CASRSGTGFYEQYF.

V usage is TRBV7-2 and J usage is TRBJ1-2, with TRBD1 matching 9 bases. Unmatched junction bases numbered 11, after V lost 1 base and J lost 8 bases. CDR3 size: 16 residues. Germline V lookup: CDR1 SGHTA, CDR2 FQGNSA. The CDR3 bases are TGTGCCAGCAGCTTAGGCCGGGACAGGGTAATGCGCGGCTACACCTTC. Its translation is CASSLGRDRVMRGYTF.

There are many counts of this clone. The rearrangement joins TRBV4-1 to TRBJ2-1; 7 nucleotides match TRBD2. With 5 bases clipped from V and 5 bases from J, the junction kept 9 bases outside the gene matches. There are 15 residues in the CDR3. Germline lookup yields CDR1 MGHRA and CDR2 YSYEKL. Here the CDR3 DNA reads TGCGCCAGCAGCGAGCGGGACTTCCAAGACAATGAGCAGTTCTTC. Amino acids: CASSERDFQDNEQFF.

The chain is built from TRBV18 and TRBJ1-1; 7 bases agree with TRBD1. Looked up from germline, CDR1 is KGHSH and CDR2 is LQKENI. V lost 5 bases and J lost 3; bases outside the gene matches: 6. The CDR3 consists of 14 residues. Written as DNA, the CDR3 is TGTGCCAGCTCATCGAGGGGGCGGGACACTGAAGCTTTCTTT. Translating it yields CASSSRGRDTEAFF.

The V call is TRBV14, the J call TRBJ2-2; D not certain. CDR3 length equals 14 residues. The V gene's germline CDR1 is SGHDN and CDR2 FVKESK. Trimming left V 3 bases short and J 5 bases short, with 10 bases between. CDR3 in DNA: TGTGCCAGCAGCCAGAGAATCGGTACCGGGGAGCTGTTTTTT. It encodes CASSQRIGTGELFF.

This chain joins TRBV28 and TRBJ2-3; D is perhaps TRBD2 (7 bases). Deletions cut 6 bases from V and 1 base from J, with 11 bases between. CDR1 MDHEN and CDR2 SYDVKM come from the germline V gene. The CDR3 covers 14 residues. For the CDR3, the DNA is TGTGCCAGCAGCCGAGGGGGGGGCACAGATACGCAGTATTTT. It is translated as CASSRGGGTDTQYF.

The chain couples TRBV19 to TRBJ1-2, with a weak D call TRBD1 (6 bases). Germline V lookup: CDR1 LNHDA, CDR2 SQIVND (reference sequence). V dropped 9 bases and J dropped 9 bases, with 26 bases sitting between them. The CDR3 has 15 residues. CDR3 DNA sequence: TGTGCCAGCCAAAAGGCGGGGGGCGCCTTGGTTAGCTACACCTTC. This translates into CASQKAGGALVSYTF. The full variable domain, completed using reference TRBV19 and TRBJ1-2, is DGGITQSPKYLFRKEGQNVTLSCEQNLNHDAMYWYRQDPGQGLRLIYYSQIVNDFQKGDIAEGYSVSREKKESFPLTVTSAQKNPTAFYLCASQKAGGALVSYTFGSGTRLTVV.

The chain uses TRBV7-9 and TRBJ1-1; 8 nucleotides line up with TRBD1. The length of the CDR3 is 14 residues. J gave up 3 bases and V 4 bases, and 4 bases lay outside the gene matches. The germline gives CDR1 SEHNR, CDR2 FQNEAQ (reference sequence). The CDR3: CASSYGTGYTEAFF. Written as DNA, the CDR3 is TGTGCCAGCAGCTACGGGACAGGATACACTGAAGCTTTCTTT.

This sequence joins TRBV7-9 and TRBJ1-2, with D perhaps matching TRBD1 (6 bases). Germline V gives CDR1 SEHNR, CDR2 FQNEAQ (reference sequence). The CDR3 loop spans 14 amino acids. V dropped 3 bases and J dropped 4 bases, with 12 bases sitting between them. CDR3 sequence: CASSFTGNSYGYTF. The CDR3 DNA reads as TGTGCCAGCAGCTTCACAGGGAATAGCTATGGCTACACCTTC. The full variable domain, rest sourced from reference TRBV7-9 and TRBJ1-2, is DTGVSQNPRHKITKRGQNVTFRCDPISEHNRLYWYRQTLGQGPEFLTYFQNEAQLEKSRLLSDRFSAERPKGSFSTLEIQRTEQGDSAMYLCASSFTGNSYGYTFGSGTRLTVV.

This clone was observed a handful of times. The chain combines TRBV2 with TRBJ1-1, with D possibly TRBD1 on 5 matching bases. Trimming shortened V by 3 bases and J by 4 bases, and 9 bases separated the two germline ends. The CDR3 runs 13 residues. Germline assignment: CDR1 SNHLY and CDR2 FYNNEI. In nucleotides, the CDR3 is TGTGCCAGCAGTGAGGGAAGGGGCACTGAAGCTTTCTTT. Its protein product is CASSEGRGTEAFF. Combining the CDR3 with reference TRBV2 and TRBJ1-1 gives the whole variable domain EPEVTQTPSHQVTQMGQEVILRCVPISNHLYFYWYRQILGQKVEFLVSFYNNEISEKSEIFDDQFSVERPDGSNFTLKIRSTKLEDSAMYFCASSEGRGTEAFFGQGTRLTVV.

The chain links TRBV27 to TRBJ2-3; 11 nucleotides agree with TRBD1. V dropped 6 bases and J dropped 6; count of bases not matched to a gene: 11. The V gene's germline CDR1 is MNHEY and CDR2 SMNVEV (reference sequence). The CDR3 has 16 amino acids. The CDR3: CASSLAGQGARDTQYF. The CDR3 DNA follows: TGTGCCAGCAGCCTAGCCGGACAGGGGGCAAGGGATACGCAGTATTTT.

The chain is built from TRBV18 and TRBJ2-3; a possible D gene is TRBD1 (5 bases). Trimming removed 0 bases from V and 2 bases from J, with 15 bases in between. The CDR3 runs to 17 residues. Germline V gene data show CDR1 as KGHSH and CDR2 as LQKENI. CDR3 amino acids: CASSPPDRTPITDTQYF. The CDR3 bases are TGTGCCAGCTCACCACCCGATAGGACACCGATCACAGATACGCAGTATTTT.

This clone came up once. This chain joins TRBV18 and TRBJ2-7, with D unresolved. Germline CDR1 reads KGHSH; CDR2 reads LQKENI. The CDR3 is 14 residues long. V was trimmed by 3 bases and J by 2 bases, leaving 11 bases between them. The CDR3 DNA reads TGTGCCAGCTCACCCAAGGCAGGTCCCTACGAGCAGTACTTC. Its protein product is CASSPKAGPYEQYF.

The chain combines TRBV5-1 with TRBJ1-6; no clear D gene. Germline V gene lookup returns CDR1 SGHRS and CDR2 YFSETQ. Trimming cost V 0 bases and J 9 bases, with 10 bases left between them. The length of the CDR3 is 14 residues. The CDR3 coding sequence is TGCGCCAGCAGCTTGGAGGCTCCGGGTTCACCCCTCCACTTT. This codes for CASSLEAPGSPLHF.

The chain has TRBV5-1 and TRBJ1-3; 9 positions agree with TRBD1. Unmatched junction bases numbered 4, after V lost 4 bases and J lost 2 bases. This CDR3 spans 15 amino acids. Germline assignment: CDR1 SGHRS and CDR2 YFSETQ. CDR3 in amino acids: CASSARTGAGNTIYF. CDR3 in DNA: TGCGCCAGCAGCGCAAGGACAGGGGCTGGAAACACCATATATTTT.

The chain combines TRBV5-1 with TRBJ2-5; D is ambiguous. Germline lookup yields CDR1 SGHRS and CDR2 YFSETQ. This CDR3 is built from 13 residues. V was clipped by 2 bases and J by 0 bases, with 5 bases between them. CDR3 protein: CASSLQYQETQYF. The CDR3 DNA sequence: TGCGCCAGCAGCTTACAGTACCAAGAGACCCAGTACTTC.

This sequence joins TRBV5-1 and TRBJ2-3; 9 nucleotides line up with TRBD1. Germline V gene data show CDR1 as SGHRS and CDR2 as YFSETQ. This CDR3 has 14 residues. The ends lost 5 bases at V and 7 bases at J; junction bases unmatched: 8. CDR3 nucleotide sequence: TGCGCCAGCAGATTCTTCGACAGGGGGAATACGCAGTATTTT. It translates to CASRFFDRGNTQYF.

V usage is TRBV6-2 or TRBV6-3 and J usage is TRBJ1-2, with TRBD1 matching over 11 bases. The CDR3 covers 16 residues. The J segment lost 6 bases and the V segment lost 3 bases, leaving 9 bases of the junction unmatched. The germline V gene has CDR1 MNHEY and CDR2 SVGEGT. Written as DNA, the CDR3 is TGTGCCAGCAGTTATCCCAGGACAGGGGGCTCTGATGGCTACACCTTC. Translating it yields CASSYPRTGGSDGYTF.

V usage is TRBV5-1 and J usage is TRBJ2-5; maybe TRBD2 (5 bases). The CDR3 is made up of 14 amino acids. Germline values: CDR1 SGHRS, CDR2 YFSETQ. The ends were cut back, 3 bases at V and 5 bases at J, with 14 bases in the middle. CDR3 amino acids: CASSSALGGETQYF. As DNA, the CDR3 is TGCGCCAGCAGCTCGGCCCTGGGCGGGGAGACCCAGTACTTC.

V and J are TRBV7-6 and TRBJ2-2; D is perhaps TRBD2 (6 bases). With 6 bases removed from V and 6 bases from J, the gap between germline ends came to 17 bases. CDR3 size: 15 residues. The germline CDR1 and CDR2 sequences are SGHVS and FNYEAQ. CDR3 residues: CASSFGWGVAGELFF. In DNA, the CDR3 is TGTGCCAGCAGTTTTGGGTGGGGGGTCGCCGGGGAGCTGTTTTTT.

This chain uses TRBV29-1 with TRBJ1-2; the match to TRBD1 covers 9 bases. Per the germline V gene, CDR1 is SQVTM and CDR2 is ANQGSEA. Trimming took 5 bases from V and 2 from J; bases not matched to a gene: 12. The length of the CDR3 is 16 residues. The CDR3 spells CSVSDWTGASNYGYTF. CDR3 nucleotides: TGCAGCGTTTCGGATTGGACAGGGGCCTCCAACTATGGCTACACCTTC.

The chain joins TRBV28 to TRBJ2-7; 8 bases line up with TRBD1. Germline CDR1 MDHEN, CDR2 SYDVKM. This CDR3 contains 15 residues. Trimming took 6 bases from V and 1 from J; bases not matched to a gene: 8. Here the CDR3 DNA reads TGTGCCAGCAGGCCAGCAGGGGGCGCTTCCTACGAGCAGTACTTC. Translated, it gives CASRPAGGASYEQYF. Variable domain in full (rest from reference TRBV28 and TRBJ2-7): DVKVTQSSRYLVKRTGEKVFLECVQDMDHENMFWYRQDPGLGLRLIYFSYDVKMKEKGDIPEGYSVSREKKERFSLILESASTNQTSMYLCASRPAGGASYEQYFGPGTRLTVT.

The V call is TRBV5-4, the J call TRBJ1-2; unclear D gene. Trimming pared 2 bases from V and 7 bases from J, leaving 12 bases between. Germline V gene data show CDR1 as SGHNT and CDR2 as YYREEE (reference sequence). CDR3 length: 13 residues. CDR3 residues: CASSLAGGSGYTF. CDR3 DNA: TGTGCCAGCAGCTTAGCCGGTGGTAGTGGCTACACCTTC.

CDR3 nucleotides: TGTGCCAGCAGCAAGTTTTCAGGGGGCCGGGGCACCGGGGAGCTGTTTTTT. It is translated as CASSKFSGGRGTGELFF. V gene TRBV28 combines with J gene TRBJ2-2; 8 positions agree with TRBD1. V lost 6 bases to trimming and J lost 4 bases; unmatched junction nucleotides: 13. The germline CDR1 and CDR2 sequences are MDHEN and SYDVKM. The CDR3 spans 17 residues.

This chain uses TRBV10-3 with TRBJ2-3, with 9 bases lining up with TRBD2. CDR1 is ENHRY and CDR2 is SYGVKD in the germline V gene. V shed 2 bases, J shed 0 bases, and the junction held 3 bases outside the gene matches. This CDR3 comprises 16 residues. This CDR3 reads CAISERRGGSTDTQYF. DNA for the CDR3: TGTGCCATCAGTGAGCGGCGGGGGGGTAGCACAGATACGCAGTATTTT.